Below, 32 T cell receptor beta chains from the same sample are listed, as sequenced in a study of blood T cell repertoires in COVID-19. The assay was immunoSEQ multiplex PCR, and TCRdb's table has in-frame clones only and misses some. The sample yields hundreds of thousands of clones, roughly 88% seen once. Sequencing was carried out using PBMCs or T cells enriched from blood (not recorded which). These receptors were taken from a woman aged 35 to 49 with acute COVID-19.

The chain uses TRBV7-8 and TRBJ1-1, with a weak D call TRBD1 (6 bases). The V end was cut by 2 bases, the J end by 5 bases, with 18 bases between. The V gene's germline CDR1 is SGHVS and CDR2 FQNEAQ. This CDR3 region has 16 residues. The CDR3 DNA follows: TGTGCCAGCAGCTTAAGTGGAACAGGGCACAGGACTGAAGCTTTCTTT. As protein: CASSLSGTGHRTEAFF.

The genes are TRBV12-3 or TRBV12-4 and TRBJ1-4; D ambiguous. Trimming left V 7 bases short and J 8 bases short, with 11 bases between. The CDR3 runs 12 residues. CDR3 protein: CASTLLGEKLFF. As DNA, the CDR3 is TGTGCCAGCACCCTCCTAGGAGAAAAACTGTTTTTT.

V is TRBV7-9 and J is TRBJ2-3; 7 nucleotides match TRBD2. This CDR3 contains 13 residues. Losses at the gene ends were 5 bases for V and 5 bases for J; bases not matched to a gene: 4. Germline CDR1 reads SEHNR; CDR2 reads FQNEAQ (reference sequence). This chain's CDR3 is CASSTWGGDTQYF. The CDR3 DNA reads TGTGCCAGCAGCACCTGGGGGGGAGATACGCAGTATTTT.

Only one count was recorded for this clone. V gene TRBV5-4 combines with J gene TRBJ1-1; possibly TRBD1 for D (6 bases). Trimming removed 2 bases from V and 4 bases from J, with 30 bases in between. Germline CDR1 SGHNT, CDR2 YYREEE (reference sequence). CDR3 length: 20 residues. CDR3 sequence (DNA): TGTGCCAGCAGCTTACAGCTTCCCGGGACATACTTTAGAGGGGGCACTGAAGCTTTCTTT. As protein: CASSLQLPGTYFRGGTEAFF.

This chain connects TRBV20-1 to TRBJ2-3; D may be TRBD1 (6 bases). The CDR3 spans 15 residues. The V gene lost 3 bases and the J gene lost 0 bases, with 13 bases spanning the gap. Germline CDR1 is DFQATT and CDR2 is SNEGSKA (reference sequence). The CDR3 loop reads CSASSRGSSTDTQYF. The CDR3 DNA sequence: TGCAGTGCTAGTAGCAGGGGCTCTAGCACAGATACGCAGTATTTT.

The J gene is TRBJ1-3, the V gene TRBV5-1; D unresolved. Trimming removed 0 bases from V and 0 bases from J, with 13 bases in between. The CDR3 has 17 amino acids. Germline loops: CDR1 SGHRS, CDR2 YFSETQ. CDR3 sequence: CASSLGVNRGSGNTIYF. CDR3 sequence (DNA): TGCGCCAGCAGCTTGGGTGTTAATCGGGGCTCTGGAAACACCATATATTTT.

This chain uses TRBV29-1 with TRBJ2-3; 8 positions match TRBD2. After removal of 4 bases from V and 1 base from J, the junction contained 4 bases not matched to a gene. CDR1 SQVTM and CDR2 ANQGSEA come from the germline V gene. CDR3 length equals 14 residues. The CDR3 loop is CSVARGAGTDTQYF. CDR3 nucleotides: TGCAGCGTTGCGCGGGGGGCGGGCACAGATACGCAGTATTTT.

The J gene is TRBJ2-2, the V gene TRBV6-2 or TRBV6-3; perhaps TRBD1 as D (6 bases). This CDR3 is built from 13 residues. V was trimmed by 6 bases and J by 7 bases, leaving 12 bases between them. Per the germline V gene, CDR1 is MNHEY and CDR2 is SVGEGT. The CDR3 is CASSDTGFGELFF. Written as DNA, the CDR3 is TGTGCCAGCAGCGATACAGGGTTCGGGGAGCTGTTTTTT.

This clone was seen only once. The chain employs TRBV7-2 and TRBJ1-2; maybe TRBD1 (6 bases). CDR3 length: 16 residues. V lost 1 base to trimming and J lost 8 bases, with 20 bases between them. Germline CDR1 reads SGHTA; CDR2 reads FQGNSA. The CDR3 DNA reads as TGTGCCAGCAGCTTAGGGGCCCCAGGGGCCGTCCCCGGCTACACCTTC. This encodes CASSLGAPGAVPGYTF. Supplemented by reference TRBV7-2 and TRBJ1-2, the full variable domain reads GAGVSQSPSNKVTEKGKDVELRCDPISGHTALYWYRQSLGQGLEFLIYFQGNSAPDKSGLPSDRFSAERTGGSVSTLTIQRTQQEDSAVYLCASSLGAPGAVPGYTFGSGTRLTVV.

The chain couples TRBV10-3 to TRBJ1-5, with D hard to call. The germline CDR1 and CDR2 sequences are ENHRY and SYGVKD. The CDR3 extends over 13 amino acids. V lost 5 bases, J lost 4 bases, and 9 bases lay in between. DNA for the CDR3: TGTGCCATCAGTAACGAAGCAAATCAGCCCCAGCATTTT. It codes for CAISNEANQPQHF.

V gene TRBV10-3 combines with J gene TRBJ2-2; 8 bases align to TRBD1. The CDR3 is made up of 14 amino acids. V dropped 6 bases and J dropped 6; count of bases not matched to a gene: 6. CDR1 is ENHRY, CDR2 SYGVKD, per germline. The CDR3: CAIRTGEGAGELFF. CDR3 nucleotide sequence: TGTGCCATCAGGACAGGGGAAGGGGCCGGGGAGCTGTTTTTT.

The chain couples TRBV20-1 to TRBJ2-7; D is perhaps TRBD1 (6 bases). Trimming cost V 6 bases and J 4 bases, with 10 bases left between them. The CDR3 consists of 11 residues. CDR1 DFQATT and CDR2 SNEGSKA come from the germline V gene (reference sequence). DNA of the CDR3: TGCAGTGCCTACAGGGCGTACGAGCAGTACTTC. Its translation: CSAYRAYEQYF.

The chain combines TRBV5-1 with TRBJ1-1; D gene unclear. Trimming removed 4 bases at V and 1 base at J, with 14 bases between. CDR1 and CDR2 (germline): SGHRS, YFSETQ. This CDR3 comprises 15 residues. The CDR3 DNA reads TGCGCCAGCAGCCGTACCGGACGGGGGAACACTGAAGCTTTCTTT. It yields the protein CASSRTGRGNTEAFF. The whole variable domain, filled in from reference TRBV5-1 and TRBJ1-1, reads KAGVTQTPRYLIKTRGQQVTLSCSPISGHRSVSWYQQTPGQGLQFLFEYFSETQRNKGNFPGRFSGRQFSNSRSEMNVSTLELGDSALYLCASSRTGRGNTEAFFGQGTRLTVV.

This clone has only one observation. This chain's CDR3 is CASSEFTDWEKLFF. The CDR3 DNA is TGTGCCAGCAGTGAATTCACAGATTGGGAAAAACTGTTTTTT. This chain connects TRBV25-1 to TRBJ1-4; D remains ambiguous. Germline V gene sequence: CDR1 MGHDK, CDR2 SYGVNS. CDR3 length: 14 amino acids. V lost 1 base to trimming and J lost 8 bases, with 11 bases between them.

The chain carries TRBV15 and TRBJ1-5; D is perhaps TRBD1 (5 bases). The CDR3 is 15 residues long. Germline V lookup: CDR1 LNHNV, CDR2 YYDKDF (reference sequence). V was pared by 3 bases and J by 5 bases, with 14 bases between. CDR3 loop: CATSRSLTGDQPQHF. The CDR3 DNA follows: TGTGCCACCAGCAGGAGCCTGACGGGGGATCAGCCCCAGCATTTT.

CDR3 DNA: TGTGCCAGCAGCTTAGCAGCAGGGGCATATGGCTACACCTTC. Protein product: CASSLAAGAYGYTF. The chain is built from TRBV7-8 and TRBJ1-2; maybe TRBD1 (6 bases). CDR1 is SGHVS, CDR2 FQNEAQ, per germline. With 0 bases removed from V and 5 bases from J, the gap between germline ends came to 10 bases. The CDR3 length is 14 residues.

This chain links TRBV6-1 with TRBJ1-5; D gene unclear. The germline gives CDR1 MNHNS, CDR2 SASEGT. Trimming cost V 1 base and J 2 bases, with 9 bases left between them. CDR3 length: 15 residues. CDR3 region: CASSEGGSRNQPQHF. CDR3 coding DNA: TGTGCCAGCAGTGAAGGTGGCAGTCGCAATCAGCCCCAGCATTTT.

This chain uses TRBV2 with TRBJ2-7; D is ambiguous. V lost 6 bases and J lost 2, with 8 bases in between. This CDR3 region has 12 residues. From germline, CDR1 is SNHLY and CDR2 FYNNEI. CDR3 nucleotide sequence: TGTGCCAGCAGATCAACTACCTACGAGCAGTACTTC. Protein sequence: CASRSTTYEQYF. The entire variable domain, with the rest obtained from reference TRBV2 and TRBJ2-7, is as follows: EPEVTQTPSHQVTQMGQEVILRCVPISNHLYFYWYRQILGQKVEFLVSFYNNEISEKSEIFDDQFSVERPDGSNFTLKIRSTKLEDSAMYFCASRSTTYEQYFGPGTRLTVT.

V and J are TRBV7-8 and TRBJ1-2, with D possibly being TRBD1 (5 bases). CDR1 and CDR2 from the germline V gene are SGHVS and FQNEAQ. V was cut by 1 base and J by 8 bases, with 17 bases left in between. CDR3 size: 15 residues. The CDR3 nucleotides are TGTGCCAGCAGCTTAGAGAGGTGGCGGGGGAGCGGCTACACCTTC. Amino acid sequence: CASSLERWRGSGYTF.

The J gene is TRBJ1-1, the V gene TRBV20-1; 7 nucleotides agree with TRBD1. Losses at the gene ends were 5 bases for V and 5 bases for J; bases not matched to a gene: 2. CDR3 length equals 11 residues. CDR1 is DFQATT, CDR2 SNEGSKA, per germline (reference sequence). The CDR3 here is CSAQQGTEAFF. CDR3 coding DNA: TGCAGTGCTCAACAGGGGACTGAAGCTTTCTTT.

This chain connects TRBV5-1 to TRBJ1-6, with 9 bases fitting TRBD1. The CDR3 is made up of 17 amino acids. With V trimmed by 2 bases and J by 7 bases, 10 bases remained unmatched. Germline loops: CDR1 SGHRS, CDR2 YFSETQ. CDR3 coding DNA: TGCGCCAGCAGCTTACGATACAGGGGGCCCTCAAATTCACCCCTCCACTTT. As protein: CASSLRYRGPSNSPLHF. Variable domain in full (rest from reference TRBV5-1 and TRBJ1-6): KAGVTQTPRYLIKTRGQQVTLSCSPISGHRSVSWYQQTPGQGLQFLFEYFSETQRNKGNFPGRFSGRQFSNSRSEMNVSTLELGDSALYLCASSLRYRGPSNSPLHFGNGTRLTVT.

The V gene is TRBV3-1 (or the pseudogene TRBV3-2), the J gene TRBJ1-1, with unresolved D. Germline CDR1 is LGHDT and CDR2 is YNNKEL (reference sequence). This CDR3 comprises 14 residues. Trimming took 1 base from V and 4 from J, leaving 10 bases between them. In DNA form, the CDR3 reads TGTGCCAGCAGCCAAGGTGCGGAGGGCACTGAAGCTTTCTTT. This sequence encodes CASSQGAEGTEAFF.

CDR3 nucleotides: TGCAGCGCAATCGTCCACGAGCAGTACTTC. Translated: CSAIVHEQYF. The J gene is TRBJ2-7, the V gene TRBV29-1; D unresolved. Germline CDR1 SQVTM, CDR2 ANQGSEA. V was pared by 7 bases and J by 5 bases, with 9 bases between. The CDR3 loop spans 10 amino acids.

In DNA form, the CDR3 reads TGTGCCACCAGTGATACTACTAGCGGGGGGACTCCCTACAATGAGCAGTTCTTC. This sequence encodes CATSDTTSGGTPYNEQFF. The chain couples TRBV24-1 to TRBJ2-1; 12 bases match TRBD2. V was clipped by 3 bases and J by 2 bases; unmatched bases: 7. This CDR3 has 18 residues. Germline CDR1 KGHDR, CDR2 SFDVKD.

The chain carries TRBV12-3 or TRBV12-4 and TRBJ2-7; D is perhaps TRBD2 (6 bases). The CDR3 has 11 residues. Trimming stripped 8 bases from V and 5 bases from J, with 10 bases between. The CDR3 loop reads CASGGNHEQYF. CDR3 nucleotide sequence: TGTGCCAGCGGGGGGAACCACGAGCAGTACTTC.

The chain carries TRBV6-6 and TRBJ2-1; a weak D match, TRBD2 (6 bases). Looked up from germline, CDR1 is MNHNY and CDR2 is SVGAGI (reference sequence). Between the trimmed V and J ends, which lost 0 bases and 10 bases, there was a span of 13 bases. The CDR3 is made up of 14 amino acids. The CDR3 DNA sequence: TGTGCCAGCAGTTACTCGGGTGGGGGGAGCGAGCAGTTCTTC. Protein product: CASSYSGGGSEQFF.

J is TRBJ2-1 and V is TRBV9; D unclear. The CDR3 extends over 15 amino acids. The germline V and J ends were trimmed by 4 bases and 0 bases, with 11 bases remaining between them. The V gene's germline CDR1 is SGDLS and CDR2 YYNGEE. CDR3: CASSNSVSSYNEQFF. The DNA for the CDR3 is TGTGCCAGCAGCAACAGTGTCAGCTCCTACAATGAGCAGTTCTTC.

This CDR3 reads CASSQDRGTSGGAINEQFF. CDR3 sequence (DNA): TGCGCCAGCAGCCAAGATCGTGGGACTAGCGGGGGGGCTATCAATGAGCAGTTCTTC. The chain is built from TRBV4-1 and TRBJ2-1; 16 bases are a match to TRBD2. Germline CDR1 and CDR2: MGHRA and YSYEKL. The CDR3 contains 19 residues. Trimming took 0 bases from V and 6 from J; bases not matched to a gene: 8.

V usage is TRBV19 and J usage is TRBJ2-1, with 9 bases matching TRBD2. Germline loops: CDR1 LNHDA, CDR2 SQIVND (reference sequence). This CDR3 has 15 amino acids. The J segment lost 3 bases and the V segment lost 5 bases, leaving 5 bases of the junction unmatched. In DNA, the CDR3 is TGTGCCAGTAGTTGGGAGCGGGGGGACTACAATGAGCAGTTCTTC. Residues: CASSWERGDYNEQFF.

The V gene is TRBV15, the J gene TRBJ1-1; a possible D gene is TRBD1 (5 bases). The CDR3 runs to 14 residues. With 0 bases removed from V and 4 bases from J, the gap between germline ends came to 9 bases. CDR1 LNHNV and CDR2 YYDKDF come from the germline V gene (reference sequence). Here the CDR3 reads CATSREGLSTEAFF. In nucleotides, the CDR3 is TGTGCCACCAGCAGAGAGGGGCTTAGCACTGAAGCTTTCTTT.

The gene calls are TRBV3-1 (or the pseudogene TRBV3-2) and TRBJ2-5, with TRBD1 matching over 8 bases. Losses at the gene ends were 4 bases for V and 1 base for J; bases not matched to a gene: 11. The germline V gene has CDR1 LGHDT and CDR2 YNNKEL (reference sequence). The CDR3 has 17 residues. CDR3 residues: CASSRRENRGFQETQYF. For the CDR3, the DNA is TGTGCCAGCAGCCGACGAGAGAACAGGGGGTTCCAAGAGACCCAGTACTTC.

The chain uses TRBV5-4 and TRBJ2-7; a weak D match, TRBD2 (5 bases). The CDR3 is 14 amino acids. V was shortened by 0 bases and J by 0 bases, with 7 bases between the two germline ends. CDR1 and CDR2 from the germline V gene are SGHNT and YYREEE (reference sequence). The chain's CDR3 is CASSLGGSSYEQYF. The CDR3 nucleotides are TGTGCCAGCAGCTTGGGAGGGAGCTCCTACGAGCAGTACTTC.